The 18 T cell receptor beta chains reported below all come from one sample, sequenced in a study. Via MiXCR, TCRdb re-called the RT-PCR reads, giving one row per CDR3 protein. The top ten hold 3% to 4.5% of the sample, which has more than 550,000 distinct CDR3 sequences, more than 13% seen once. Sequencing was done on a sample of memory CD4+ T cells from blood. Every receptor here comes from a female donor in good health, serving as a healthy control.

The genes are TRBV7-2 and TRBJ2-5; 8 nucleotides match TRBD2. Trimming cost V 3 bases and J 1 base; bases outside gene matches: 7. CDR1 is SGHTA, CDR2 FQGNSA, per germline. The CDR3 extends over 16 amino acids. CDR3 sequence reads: CASSFGGGTPQETQYF. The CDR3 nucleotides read TGTGCCAGCAGCTTCGGCGGGGGGACGCCCCAAGAGACCCAGTACTTC.

CDR3 nucleotide sequence: TGTGCCAGCTCACCGGGTGGGACGGGGGAAACTGAAGCTTTCTTT. Protein product: CASSPGGTGETEAFF. The chain uses TRBV18 and TRBJ1-1; D is possibly TRBD1 (5 bases). Germline CDR1 KGHSH, CDR2 LQKENI. V lost 3 bases, J lost 5 bases, and 16 bases lay in between. This CDR3 is built from 15 residues.

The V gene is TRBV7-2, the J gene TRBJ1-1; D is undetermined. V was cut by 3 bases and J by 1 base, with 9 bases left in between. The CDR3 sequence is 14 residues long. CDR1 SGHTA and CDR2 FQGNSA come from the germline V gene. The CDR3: CASSLTLSNTEAFF. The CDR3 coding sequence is TGTGCCAGCAGCTTGACGCTCTCGAACACTGAAGCTTTCTTT.

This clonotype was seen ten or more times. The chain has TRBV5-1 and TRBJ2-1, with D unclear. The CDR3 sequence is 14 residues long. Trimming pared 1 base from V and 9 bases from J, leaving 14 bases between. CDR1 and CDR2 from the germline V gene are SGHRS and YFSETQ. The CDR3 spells CASSLPGLDGEQFF. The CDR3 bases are TGCGCCAGCAGCTTGCCTGGGCTAGATGGTGAGCAGTTCTTC.

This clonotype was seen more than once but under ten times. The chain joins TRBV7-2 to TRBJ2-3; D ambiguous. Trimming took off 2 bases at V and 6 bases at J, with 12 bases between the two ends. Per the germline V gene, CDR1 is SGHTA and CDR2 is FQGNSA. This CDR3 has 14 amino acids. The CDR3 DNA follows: TGTGCCAGCAGCTTACTCGGTAGCCGGGATACGCAGTATTTT. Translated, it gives CASSLLGSRDTQYF. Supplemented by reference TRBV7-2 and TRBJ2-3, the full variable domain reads GAGVSQSPSNKVTEKGKDVELRCDPISGHTALYWYRQSLGQGLEFLIYFQGNSAPDKSGLPSDRFSAERTGGSVSTLTIQRTQQEDSAVYLCASSLLGSRDTQYFGPGTRLTVL.

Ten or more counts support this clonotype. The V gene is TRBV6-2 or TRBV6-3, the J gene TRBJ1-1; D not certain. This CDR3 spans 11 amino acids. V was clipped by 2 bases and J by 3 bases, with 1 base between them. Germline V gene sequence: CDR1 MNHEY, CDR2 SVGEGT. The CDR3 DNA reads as TGTGCCAGCAGTTACCACACTGAAGCTTTCTTT. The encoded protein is CASSYHTEAFF.

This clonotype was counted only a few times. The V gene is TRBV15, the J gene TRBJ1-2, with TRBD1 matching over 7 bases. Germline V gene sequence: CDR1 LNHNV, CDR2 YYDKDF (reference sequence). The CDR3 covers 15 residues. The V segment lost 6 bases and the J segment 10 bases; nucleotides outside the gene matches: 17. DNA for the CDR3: TGTGCCACCAGTTCAAATCACGGGCAGGGGGTTGTCTACACCTTC. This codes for CATSSNHGQGVVYTF.

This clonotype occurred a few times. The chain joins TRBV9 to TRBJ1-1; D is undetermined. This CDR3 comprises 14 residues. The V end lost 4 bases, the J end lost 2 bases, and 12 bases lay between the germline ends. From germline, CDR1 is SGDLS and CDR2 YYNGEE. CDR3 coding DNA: TGTGCCAGCAGCCCCCACCGGGTCAACACTGAAGCTTTCTTT. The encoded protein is CASSPHRVNTEAFF.

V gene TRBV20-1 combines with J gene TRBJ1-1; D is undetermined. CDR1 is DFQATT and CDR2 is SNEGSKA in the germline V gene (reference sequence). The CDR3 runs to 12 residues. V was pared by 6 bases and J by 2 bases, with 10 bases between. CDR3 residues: CSARTPNTEAFF. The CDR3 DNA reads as TGCAGTGCCCGAACCCCCAACACTGAAGCTTTCTTT.

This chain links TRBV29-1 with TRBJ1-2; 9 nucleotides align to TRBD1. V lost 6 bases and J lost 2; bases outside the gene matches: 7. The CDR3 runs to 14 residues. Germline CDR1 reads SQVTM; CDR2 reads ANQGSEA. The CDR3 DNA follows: TGCAGCGTATCTCCCGGGACAGGGAACTATGGCTACACCTTC. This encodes CSVSPGTGNYGYTF.

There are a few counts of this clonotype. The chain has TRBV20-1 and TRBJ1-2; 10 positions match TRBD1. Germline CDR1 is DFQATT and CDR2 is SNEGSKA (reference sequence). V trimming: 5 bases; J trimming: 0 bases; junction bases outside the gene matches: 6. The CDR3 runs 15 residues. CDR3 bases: TGCAGTGCTCAGGGACAGGGGTTAGCTAACTATGGCTACACCTTC. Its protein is CSAQGQGLANYGYTF.

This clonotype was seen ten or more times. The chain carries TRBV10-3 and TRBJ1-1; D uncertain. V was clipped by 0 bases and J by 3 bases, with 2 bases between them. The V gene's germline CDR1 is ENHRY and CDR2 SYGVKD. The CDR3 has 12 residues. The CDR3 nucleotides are TGTGCCATCAGTGAGTCTCACACTGAAGCTTTCTTT. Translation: CAISESHTEAFF.

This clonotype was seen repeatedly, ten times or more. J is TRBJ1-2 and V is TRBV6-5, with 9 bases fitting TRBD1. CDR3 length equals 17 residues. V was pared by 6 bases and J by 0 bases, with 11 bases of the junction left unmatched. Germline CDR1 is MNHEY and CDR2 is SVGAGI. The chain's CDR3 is CASSRDRAYFPNYGYTF. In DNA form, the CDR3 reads TGTGCCAGCAGCCGGGACAGGGCCTACTTTCCTAACTATGGCTACACCTTC.

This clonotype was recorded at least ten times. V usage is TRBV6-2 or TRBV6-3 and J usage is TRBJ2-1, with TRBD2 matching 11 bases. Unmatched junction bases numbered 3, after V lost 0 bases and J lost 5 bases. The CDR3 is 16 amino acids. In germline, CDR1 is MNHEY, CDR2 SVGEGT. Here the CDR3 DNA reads TGTGCCAGCAGTTACTCAGTAGCGGGAGGGAACAATGAGCAGTTCTTC. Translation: CASSYSVAGGNNEQFF.

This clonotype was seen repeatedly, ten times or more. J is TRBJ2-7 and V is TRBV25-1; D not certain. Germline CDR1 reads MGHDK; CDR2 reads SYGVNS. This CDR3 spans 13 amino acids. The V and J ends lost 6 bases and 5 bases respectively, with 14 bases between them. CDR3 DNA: TGTGCCAGCAGCCATGGAAATGGGAACGAGCAGTACTTC. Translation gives CASSHGNGNEQYF.

CDR3 amino acids: CSAMAGVQPQHF. The CDR3 DNA is TGCAGTGCTATGGCGGGGGTCCAGCCCCAGCATTTT. The V gene is TRBV20-1, the J gene TRBJ1-5, with D possibly being TRBD1 (5 bases). Per the germline V gene, CDR1 is DFQATT and CDR2 is SNEGSKA (reference sequence). CDR3 length: 12 amino acids. The ends were cut back, 4 bases at V and 7 bases at J, with 11 bases in the middle.

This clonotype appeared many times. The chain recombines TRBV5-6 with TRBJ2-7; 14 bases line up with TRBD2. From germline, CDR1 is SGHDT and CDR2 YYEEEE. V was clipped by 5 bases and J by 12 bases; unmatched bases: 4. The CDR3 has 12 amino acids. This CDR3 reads CASRGLAGVSYF. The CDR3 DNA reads TGTGCCAGCAGGGGACTAGCGGGAGTTTCGTACTTC.

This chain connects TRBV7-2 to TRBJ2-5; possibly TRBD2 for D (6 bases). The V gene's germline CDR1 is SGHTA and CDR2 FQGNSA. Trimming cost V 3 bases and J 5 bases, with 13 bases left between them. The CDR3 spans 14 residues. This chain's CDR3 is CASSFGKGGETQYF. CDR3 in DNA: TGTGCCAGCAGCTTTGGCAAAGGAGGGGAGACCCAGTACTTC.